The rows below give T cell receptor beta chains drawn from one sample of a study of OX40 agonist ivuxolimab in advanced cancers. The data were produced by immunoSEQ multiplex PCR, yet TCRdb's version contains in-frame clones alone and is incomplete. The profile shows roughly 56,000 clones, around 88% of them singletons. The specimen was CD4+ or CD8+ T cells sorted from blood, collected in a trial of the OX40 agonist ivuxolimab. These receptor sequences come from an adult with an advanced solid tumor such as melanoma, head and neck, liver or kidney cancer. Both conserved end residues are part of each CDR3. D genes are given only for firm matches. The size of a clone is reported for some rows only, either as once, few or many, or as a class for expanded clones.

J,D,size,V,DNA,CDR3
TRBJ2-7,-,-,TRBV2,TGTGCCAGCAGTGACCACTCCTACGAGCAGTACTTC,CASSDHSYEQYF
TRBJ2-3,-,-,TRBV7-2,TGTGCCAGCAGCTTAGGGACTAGCACAGATACGCAGTATTTT,CASSLGTSTDTQYF
TRBJ2-7,-,once,TRBV7-8,TGTGCCAGCACGCCCCCCGGCGGCTACGAGCAGTACTTC,CASTPPGGYEQYF
TRBJ1-2,-,-,TRBV5-1,TGCGCCAGCAGCTTCGGGACAAAGAACTATGGCTACACCTTC,CASSFGTKNYGYTF
TRBJ1-1,-,-,TRBV9,TGTGCCAGCAGCGTAATCACAGGTGTGAACACTGAAGCTTTCTTT,CASSVITGVNTEAFF
TRBJ2-3,-,once,TRBV28,TGTGCCAGCAGTTTATGGGCGGGGCGGGGTTTTCGGGCAGATACGCAGTATTTT,CASSLWAGRGFRADTQYF
TRBJ2-7,TRBD1,-,TRBV27,TGTGCCAGCAGTACCCGACAGGGGTCGTACGAGCAGTACTTC,CASSTRQGSYEQYF
TRBJ2-7,TRBD2,-,TRBV7-2,TGTGCCAGCAGCTCGACTAGCGGGAGCTACGAGCAGTACTTC,CASSSTSGSYEQYF
TRBJ1-5,-,-,TRBV28,TGTGCCAGCAGGGTAACGGGGCGCAATCAGCCCCAGCATTTT,CASRVTGRNQPQHF
TRBJ1-2,-,-,TRBV5-1,TGCGCCAGCAGCTTGGTCCCCGGGACGGCGACGTTTAACTATGGCTACACCTTC,CASSLVPGTATFNYGYTF